This TCR beta chain was recorded in a study of control samples from healthy donors and cancer patients. Data came from immunoSEQ multiplex PCR; TCRdb stores just in-frame clones and leaves some out. The sample lists over 150,000 clones, roughly 94% occurring once. There are 15 residues in the CDR3. J gave up 4 bases and V 2 bases, and 6 bases lay outside the gene matches. From germline, CDR1 is SGHRS and CDR2 YFSETQ. The specimen sequenced was PBMCs. This clonotype was obtained from a man aged 55 to 70 with colorectal cancer. The V call is TRBV5-1, the J call TRBJ1-1; 9 nucleotides match TRBD1. DNA of the CDR3: TGCGCCAGCAGCTTATCGACAGGGGGGAGCACTGAAGCTTTCTTT. It translates to CASSLSTGGSTEAFF.